This T cell receptor (beta chain) was retrieved from a study of blood T cell repertoires in COVID-19. This clone has only one observation. The method was immunoSEQ multiplex PCR; TCRdb's version includes in-frame clones alone and lacks a portion of them. The sample shows 300,000 to 350,000 clones, approximately 88% of them seen only once. The study recruited people aged 18 to 89 years across 24 US areas. Donors of Cohort 3 who recovered were those that had two negative PCRs, clearance, or symptom resolution. The sequence was collected from a man aged 30-40 years who had recovered from COVID-19. The sample consisted of PBMCs or T cells enriched from blood (not recorded which).

The CDR3 loop reads CAPGGSGYEQYF. The CDR3 DNA reads as TGTGCCCCCGGAGGGAGCGGCTACGAGCAGTACTTC. The chain uses TRBV10-3 and TRBJ2-7; the D gene is possibly TRBD2 (6 bases). The V end lost 11 bases, the J end lost 3 bases, and 14 bases lay between the germline ends. Germline lookup yields CDR1 ENHRY and CDR2 SYGVKD. The CDR3 consists of 12 residues.